Only a few counts were recorded for the clone carrying this T cell receptor beta chain. Its target is not known. These data are taken from a study of T cell repertoires in cytomegalovirus infection. Study-wide findings and caveats: The study identified carriers of CMV plus the relevant HLA from cumulative public TCR beta family frequency. CMV-specific TCR beta clonotypes restricted by HLA-C dominated the ex vivo response.

MiXCR, run by TCRdb on the reads, gives a single entry per CDR3 protein. The sample holds 130,000 or so distinct CDR3 sequences, roughly 6.5% seen once. CDR3 length equals 18 residues. The V gene end was trimmed by 3 bases and the J gene end by 4 bases; junction bases not matched to a gene: 10. Germline CDR1 MGHRA, CDR2 YSYEKL. This TCR came from a human donor in good health (CMV status not recorded). Some clones in this sample may be carry-over from other donors' samples. Sequencing input: PBMCs. This chain connects TRBV4-1 to TRBJ2-1; 12 positions match TRBD2. The CDR3 nucleotides are TGCGCCAGCAGCCATCCCTCGGCACTAGCGGGGGGTTACAATGAGCAGTTCTTC. It encodes CASSHPSALAGGYNEQFF.